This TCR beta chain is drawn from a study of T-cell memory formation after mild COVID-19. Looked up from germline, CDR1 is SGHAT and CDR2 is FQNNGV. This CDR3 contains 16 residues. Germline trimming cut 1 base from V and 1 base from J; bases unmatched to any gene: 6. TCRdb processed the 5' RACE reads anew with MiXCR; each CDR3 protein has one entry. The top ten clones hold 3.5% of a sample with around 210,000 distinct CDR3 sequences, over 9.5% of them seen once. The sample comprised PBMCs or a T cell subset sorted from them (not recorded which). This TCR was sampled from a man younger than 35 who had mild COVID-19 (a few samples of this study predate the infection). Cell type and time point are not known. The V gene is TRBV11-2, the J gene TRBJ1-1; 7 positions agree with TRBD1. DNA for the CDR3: TGTGCCAGCAGCTTAGTACCAGGGGGTAAGAACACTGAAGCTTTCTTT. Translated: CASSLVPGGKNTEAFF.